This is a list of T cell receptor beta chains from one sample in a study of beta chain features in type 1 diabetes. Profiled with immunoSEQ multiplex PCR; TCRdb holds only in-frame clones, not every one. This sample yields roughly 300,000 clones, of which roughly an eighth are seen a single time; about 0.017% belongs to the top ten. Sequenced input: naive CD4+ T cells from blood. Receptors were obtained from a man between 25 and 39 years old with type 1 diabetes. CDR3s include the opening cysteine and the closing phenylalanine or tryptophan. Each record gives: V gene, clone size, J gene, D gene, CDR3 protein, CDR3 DNA. The D gene is left open where the match is weak. Only part of the rows carry a size: once, few, many, or a class if the clone is expanded.

v_gene: TRBV9
abundance: .
j_gene: TRBJ2-1
d_gene: TRBD1
CDR3aa: CASSVTGQGARYNEQFF
CDR3nt: TGTGCCAGCAGCGTAACGGGACAGGGGGCGAGGTACAATGAGCAGTTCTTC

v_gene: TRBV7-6
abundance: few
j_gene: TRBJ2-5
d_gene: .
CDR3aa: CASSLFSRRETQYF
CDR3nt: TGTGCCAGCAGCTTATTCTCCCGGAGGGAGACCCAGTACTTC

v_gene: TRBV14
abundance: few
j_gene: TRBJ2-5
d_gene: .
CDR3aa: CASSPGHRSGTQYF
CDR3nt: TGTGCCAGCAGCCCGGGACATCGTTCGGGGACCCAGTACTTC

v_gene: TRBV19
abundance: few
j_gene: TRBJ2-5
d_gene: .
CDR3aa: CASSPLPEETQYF
CDR3nt: TGTGCCAGTAGTCCACTGCCTGAAGAGACCCAGTACTTC

v_gene: TRBV7-9
abundance: .
j_gene: TRBJ2-3
d_gene: TRBD2
CDR3aa: CASSLAMAGGADTQYF
CDR3nt: TGTGCCAGCAGCTTAGCCATGGCGGGAGGAGCAGATACGCAGTATTTT

v_gene: TRBV2
abundance: once
j_gene: TRBJ2-7
d_gene: .
CDR3aa: CASSETRLPSYEQYF
CDR3nt: TGTGCCAGCAGTGAAACTAGGTTACCCTCCTACGAGCAGTACTTC

v_gene: TRBV6-6
abundance: .
j_gene: TRBJ1-2
d_gene: TRBD1
CDR3aa: CASSKGQSYGYTF
CDR3nt: TGTGCCAGCAGCAAGGGACAGAGCTATGGCTACACCTTC

v_gene: TRBV19
abundance: few
j_gene: TRBJ1-5
d_gene: .
CDR3aa: CASKDGRTRLSNQPQHF
CDR3nt: TGTGCCAGTAAGGATGGTAGGACTCGGCTTAGCAATCAGCCCCAGCATTTT

v_gene: TRBV15
abundance: .
j_gene: TRBJ2-7
d_gene: TRBD1
CDR3aa: CATSRLGQAYEQYF
CDR3nt: TGTGCCACCAGCAGATTAGGACAGGCCTACGAGCAGTACTTC

v_gene: TRBV7-9
abundance: few
j_gene: TRBJ1-5
d_gene: .
CDR3aa: CASSAGTPINQPQHF
CDR3nt: TGTGCCAGCAGCGCCGGGACACCAATAAATCAGCCCCAGCATTTT

v_gene: TRBV11-3
abundance: few
j_gene: TRBJ2-1
d_gene: .
CDR3aa: CASSGSSSYNEQFF
CDR3nt: TGTGCCAGCAGCGGTAGTAGCTCCTACAATGAGCAGTTCTTC

v_gene: TRBV7-2
abundance: .
j_gene: TRBJ2-3
d_gene: TRBD2
CDR3aa: CASSLGGSVRNTQYF
CDR3nt: TGTGCCAGCAGCTTAGGCGGGAGCGTGAGAAATACGCAGTATTTT

v_gene: TRBV7-3
abundance: .
j_gene: TRBJ1-1
d_gene: .
CDR3aa: CASSLTSNTEAFF
CDR3nt: TGTGCCAGCAGCTTAACCTCGAACACTGAAGCTTTCTTT

v_gene: TRBV9
abundance: .
j_gene: TRBJ2-1
d_gene: TRBD2
CDR3aa: CASSVGWGLAVNNEQFF
CDR3nt: TGTGCCAGCAGCGTAGGCTGGGGACTAGCGGTGAACAATGAGCAGTTCTTC

v_gene: TRBV14
abundance: .
j_gene: TRBJ2-7
d_gene: .
CDR3aa: CASSEHSYEQYF
CDR3nt: TGTGCCAGCAGTGAACACAGCTACGAGCAGTACTTC

v_gene: TRBV25-1
abundance: .
j_gene: TRBJ2-3
d_gene: .
CDR3aa: CASSVAQTGTDTQYF
CDR3nt: TGTGCCAGCAGTGTTGCCCAGACAGGCACAGATACGCAGTATTTT

v_gene: TRBV7-8
abundance: .
j_gene: TRBJ2-7
d_gene: .
CDR3aa: CASSLGQGKQYF
CDR3nt: TGTGCCAGCAGCTTAGGTCAGGGGAAGCAGTACTTC

v_gene: TRBV28
abundance: .
j_gene: TRBJ2-1
d_gene: .
CDR3aa: CASTLQGNEQFF
CDR3nt: TGTGCCAGCACCTTACAGGGAAATGAGCAGTTCTTC

v_gene: TRBV18
abundance: .
j_gene: TRBJ2-5
d_gene: TRBD2
CDR3aa: CASSPRTSGVGTQYF
CDR3nt: TGTGCCAGCTCACCACGGACTAGCGGCGTCGGGACCCAGTACTTC

v_gene: TRBV28
abundance: .
j_gene: TRBJ2-4
d_gene: TRBD2
CDR3aa: CASSLPGGGVNIQYF
CDR3nt: TGTGCCAGCAGTTTACCCGGGGGAGGGGTAAACATTCAGTACTTC

v_gene: TRBV29-1
abundance: few
j_gene: TRBJ2-7
d_gene: TRBD2
CDR3aa: CSVFSGSASYEQYF
CDR3nt: TGCAGCGTATTTAGCGGGAGTGCCTCCTACGAGCAGTACTTC

v_gene: TRBV9
abundance: .
j_gene: TRBJ2-3
d_gene: .
CDR3aa: CASSVSPAGPREFLRTDTQYF
CDR3nt: TGTGCCAGCAGCGTAAGCCCCGCGGGTCCGAGGGAGTTCTTGCGCACAGATACGCAGTATTTT

v_gene: TRBV21-1
abundance: few
j_gene: TRBJ1-2
d_gene: .
CDR3aa: CASSKGGTATTDYGYTF
CDR3nt: TGTGCCAGCAGCAAAGGGGGGACAGCTACAACCGATTATGGCTACACCTTC

v_gene: TRBV4-3
abundance: few
j_gene: TRBJ2-1
d_gene: TRBD2
CDR3aa: CASSRGLAPSYNEQFF
CDR3nt: TGCGCCAGCAGCCGGGGACTAGCCCCCTCCTACAATGAGCAGTTCTTC

v_gene: TRBV6-6
abundance: .
j_gene: TRBJ1-1
d_gene: .
CDR3aa: CATSLGNTEAFF
CDR3nt: TGTGCCACCAGTCTCGGGAACACTGAAGCTTTCTTT

v_gene: TRBV5-1
abundance: few
j_gene: TRBJ2-1
d_gene: TRBD1
CDR3aa: CASSLGDRDFDEQFF
CDR3nt: TGCGCCAGCAGCTTGGGGGACAGGGATTTCGATGAGCAGTTCTTC

v_gene: TRBV28
abundance: .
j_gene: TRBJ1-5
d_gene: .
CDR3aa: CASSASGTPFNQPQHF
CDR3nt: TGTGCCAGCAGTGCGTCGGGGACTCCCTTCAATCAGCCCCAGCATTTT

v_gene: TRBV7-2
abundance: few
j_gene: TRBJ2-1
d_gene: TRBD2
CDR3aa: CASRMRRERSYNEQFF
CDR3nt: TGTGCCAGCAGAATGAGGCGGGAGAGGTCTTACAATGAGCAGTTCTTC

v_gene: TRBV11-3
abundance: .
j_gene: TRBJ2-1
d_gene: .
CDR3aa: CASSPRTDFHEQFF
CDR3nt: TGTGCCAGCAGCCCGAGGACAGATTTCCATGAGCAGTTCTTC

v_gene: TRBV6-4
abundance: few
j_gene: TRBJ1-1
d_gene: .
CDR3aa: CASPRGSVYTEAFF
CDR3nt: TGTGCCAGCCCCAGGGGCTCGGTGTACACTGAAGCTTTCTTT

v_gene: TRBV7-2
abundance: few
j_gene: TRBJ2-2
d_gene: TRBD1
CDR3aa: CATQTGLNTGELFF
CDR3nt: TGTGCCACCCAGACAGGGTTGAACACCGGGGAGCTGTTTTTT

v_gene: TRBV7-9
abundance: .
j_gene: TRBJ1-4
d_gene: TRBD1
CDR3aa: CASSPGQGAEKLFF
CDR3nt: TGTGCCAGCAGCCCGGGACAGGGGGCTGAAAAACTGTTTTTT

v_gene: TRBV7-3
abundance: .
j_gene: TRBJ2-7
d_gene: .
CDR3aa: CASSLRAGVDYEQYF
CDR3nt: TGTGCCAGCAGCTTACGGGCAGGGGTAGACTACGAGCAGTACTTC

v_gene: TRBV19
abundance: few
j_gene: TRBJ2-3
d_gene: TRBD1
CDR3aa: CASRGTGTDTQYF
CDR3nt: TGTGCCAGTAGGGGGACAGGGACAGATACGCAGTATTTT

v_gene: TRBV4-1
abundance: .
j_gene: TRBJ2-3
d_gene: .
CDR3aa: CASSHGAWDTQYF
CDR3nt: TGCGCCAGCAGCCATGGGGCCTGGGATACGCAGTATTTT

v_gene: TRBV6-6
abundance: few
j_gene: TRBJ1-2
d_gene: .
CDR3aa: CASSADGGYTF
CDR3nt: TGTGCCAGCAGTGCCGACGGGGGCTACACCTTC

v_gene: TRBV28
abundance: .
j_gene: TRBJ2-7
d_gene: TRBD2
CDR3aa: CASSASGGPYEQYF
CDR3nt: TGTGCCAGCAGCGCTAGCGGGGGGCCCTACGAGCAGTACTTC

v_gene: TRBV5-5
abundance: .
j_gene: TRBJ2-3
d_gene: TRBD2
CDR3aa: CASSSGTSGTTDTQYF
CDR3nt: TGTGCCAGCAGCTCAGGGACTAGCGGGACCACAGATACGCAGTATTTT

v_gene: TRBV18
abundance: few
j_gene: TRBJ2-7
d_gene: .
CDR3aa: CASSPSGHPYEQYF
CDR3nt: TGTGCCAGCTCACCATCGGGACACCCTTACGAGCAGTACTTC

v_gene: TRBV2
abundance: .
j_gene: TRBJ1-1
d_gene: .
CDR3aa: CASSEEGRAFF
CDR3nt: TGTGCCAGCAGTGAGGAGGGTAGAGCTTTCTTT

v_gene: TRBV25-1
abundance: few
j_gene: TRBJ2-1
d_gene: TRBD2
CDR3aa: CASSVGTSGTYNEQFF
CDR3nt: TGTGCCAGCAGTGTCGGGACTAGCGGGACCTACAATGAGCAGTTCTTC

v_gene: TRBV27
abundance: .
j_gene: TRBJ2-7
d_gene: .
CDR3aa: CASSKRPYEQYF
CDR3nt: TGTGCCAGCAGTAAGAGGCCCTACGAGCAGTACTTC

v_gene: TRBV6-5
abundance: few
j_gene: TRBJ2-1
d_gene: .
CDR3aa: CASSRNSASYNEQFF
CDR3nt: TGTGCCAGCAGTCGCAACAGTGCCTCCTACAATGAGCAGTTCTTC

v_gene: TRBV11-3
abundance: few
j_gene: TRBJ2-1
d_gene: .
CDR3aa: CASSPSWSYNEQFF
CDR3nt: TGTGCCAGCAGCCCGAGTTGGTCCTACAATGAGCAGTTCTTC

v_gene: TRBV5-1
abundance: few
j_gene: TRBJ2-7
d_gene: .
CDR3aa: CASSLAADYEQYF
CDR3nt: TGCGCCAGCAGCTTAGCTGCGGACTACGAGCAGTACTTC

v_gene: TRBV29-1
abundance: many
j_gene: TRBJ2-6
d_gene: TRBD1
CDR3aa: CSVEGAGVNVLTF
CDR3nt: TGCAGCGTCGAGGGGGCAGGGGTCAACGTCCTGACTTTC

v_gene: TRBV9
abundance: few
j_gene: TRBJ2-4
d_gene: .
CDR3aa: CASSPRVSGSNIQYF
CDR3nt: TGTGCCAGCAGCCCACGAGTTAGCGGATCAAACATTCAGTACTTC

v_gene: TRBV6-1
abundance: .
j_gene: TRBJ2-1
d_gene: TRBD2
CDR3aa: CAIRPTSNNEQFF
CDR3nt: TGTGCCATCCGACCGACTAGCAACAATGAGCAGTTCTTC

v_gene: TRBV5-6
abundance: .
j_gene: TRBJ2-1
d_gene: TRBD2
CDR3aa: CASSPRLAGGRNEQFF
CDR3nt: TGTGCCAGCAGCCCAAGACTAGCGGGAGGGCGGAATGAGCAGTTCTTC

v_gene: TRBV5-1
abundance: few
j_gene: TRBJ1-1
d_gene: TRBD1
CDR3aa: CASSLSTGLDTEAFF
CDR3nt: TGCGCCAGCAGCCTATCGACAGGGCTTGACACTGAAGCTTTCTTT

v_gene: TRBV4-1
abundance: .
j_gene: TRBJ2-1
d_gene: TRBD1
CDR3aa: CASSPRPIPGGTYNEQFF
CDR3nt: TGCGCCAGCAGCCCCAGGCCAATCCCAGGGGGTACATACAATGAGCAGTTCTTC

v_gene: TRBV25-1
abundance: .
j_gene: TRBJ2-7
d_gene: TRBD1
CDR3aa: CASSETGQSNYEQYF
CDR3nt: TGTGCCAGCAGTGAAACGGGACAGTCTAACTACGAGCAGTACTTC

v_gene: TRBV9
abundance: .
j_gene: TRBJ1-1
d_gene: TRBD1
CDR3aa: CASSPRMTGFGTEAFF
CDR3nt: TGTGCCAGCAGCCCACGAATGACAGGGTTTGGAACTGAAGCTTTCTTT

v_gene: TRBV5-1
abundance: few
j_gene: TRBJ2-7
d_gene: TRBD1
CDR3aa: CASRDSSYEQYF
CDR3nt: TGCGCCAGCCGGGACAGCTCCTACGAGCAGTACTTC